The T cell receptor (beta chain) described here comes from a study of blood T cell repertoires in COVID-19. Study summary: The United States, Italy and Spain were the sources of the acute and convalescent COVID-19 samples.

The CDR3 length is 15 residues. CDR1 and CDR2 (germline): SGHRS, YFSETQ. V lost 1 base to trimming and J lost 5 bases, with 15 bases between them. How the authors handled the data: For nucleated cells, counts were estimated from reference gene primer amplification. Measured with immunoSEQ multiplex PCR; TCRdb has only the in-frame clones, and not every one. V and J calls and clone size are copied from that table; D and trimming were computed from the DNA. The sample includes about 48,000 clones, 86% of them seen just once. Sample: peripheral blood. This TCR was sampled from a woman of 80 years or more with acute or convalescent COVID-19. This rearrangement joins TRBV5-1 to TRBJ2-5, with a possible D match to TRBD2 (5 bases). CDR3 coding DNA: TGCGCCAGCAGCTTGTCCCGGGGTGGTGTGGAGACCCAGTACTTC. Its protein is CASSLSRGGVETQYF.